This T cell receptor (beta chain) came from a study of identical twins. This CDR3 comprises 14 residues. J lost 6 bases, V lost 8 bases, and 12 bases had no gene match. On this clonotype itself: What it binds is unknown.

TCRdb independently ran MiXCR on the 5' RACE reads; one entry per CDR3 protein. The data contain roughly 260,000 distinct CDR3 sequences, approximately 7.8% of them singletons. Points from the study as a whole: With beta out-of-frame sequences, excess sharing by twins was weaker.

Separately, the same data were catalogued under a study of yellow fever vaccine responses in identical twins.

This TCR came from a woman in her late teens or twenties in good health. The rearrangement links TRBV12-3 or TRBV12-4 to TRBJ1-2; 7 nucleotides match TRBD1. Sample: CD8+ T cells sorted from blood. This CDR3 reads CASSFVNRGNGYTF. In DNA, the CDR3 is TGTGCCAGCTCCTTCGTGAACAGGGGCAATGGCTACACCTTC.